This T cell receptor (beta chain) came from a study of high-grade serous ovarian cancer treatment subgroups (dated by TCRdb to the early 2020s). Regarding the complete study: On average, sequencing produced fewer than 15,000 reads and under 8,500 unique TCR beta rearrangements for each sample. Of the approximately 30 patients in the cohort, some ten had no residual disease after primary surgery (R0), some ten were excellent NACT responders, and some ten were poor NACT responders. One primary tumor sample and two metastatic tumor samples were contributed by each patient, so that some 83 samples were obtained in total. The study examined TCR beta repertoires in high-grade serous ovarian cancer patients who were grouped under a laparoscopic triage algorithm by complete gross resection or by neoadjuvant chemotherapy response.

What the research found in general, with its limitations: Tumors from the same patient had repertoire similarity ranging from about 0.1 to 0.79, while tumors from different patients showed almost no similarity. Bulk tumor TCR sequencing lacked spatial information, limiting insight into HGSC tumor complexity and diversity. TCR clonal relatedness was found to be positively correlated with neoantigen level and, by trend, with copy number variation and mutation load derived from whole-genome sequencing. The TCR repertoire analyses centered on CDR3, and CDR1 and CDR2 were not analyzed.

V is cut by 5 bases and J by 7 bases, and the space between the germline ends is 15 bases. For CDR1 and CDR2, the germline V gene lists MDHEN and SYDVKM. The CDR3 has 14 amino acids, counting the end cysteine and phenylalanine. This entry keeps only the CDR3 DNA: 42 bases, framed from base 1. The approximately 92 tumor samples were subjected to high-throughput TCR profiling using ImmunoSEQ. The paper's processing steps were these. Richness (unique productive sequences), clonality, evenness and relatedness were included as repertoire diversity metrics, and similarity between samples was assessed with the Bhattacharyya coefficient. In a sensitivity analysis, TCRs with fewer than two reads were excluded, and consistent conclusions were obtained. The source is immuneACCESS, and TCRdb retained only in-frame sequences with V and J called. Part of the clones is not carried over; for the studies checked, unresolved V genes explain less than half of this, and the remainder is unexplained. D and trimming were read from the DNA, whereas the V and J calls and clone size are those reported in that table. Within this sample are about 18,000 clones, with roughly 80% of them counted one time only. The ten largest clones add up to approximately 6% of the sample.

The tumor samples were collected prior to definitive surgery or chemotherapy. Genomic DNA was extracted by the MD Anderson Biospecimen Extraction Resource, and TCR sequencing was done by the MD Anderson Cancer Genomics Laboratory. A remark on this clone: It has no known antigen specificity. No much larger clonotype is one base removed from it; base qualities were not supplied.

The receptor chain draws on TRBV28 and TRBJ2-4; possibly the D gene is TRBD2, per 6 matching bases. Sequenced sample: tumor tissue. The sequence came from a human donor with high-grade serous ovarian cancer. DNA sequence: TGTGCCAGCAGTCTTCACGGAGGGCGGAACATTCAGTACTTC. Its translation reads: CASSLHGGRNIQYF.